One and the same sample provided the 5 T cell receptor beta chains below, sequenced in a study of blood T cell repertoires in COVID-19. Clones were read by immunoSEQ multiplex PCR, and TCRdb kept only the in-frame ones, dropping some. Among about 210,000 clones listed, about 76% were seen once. The specimen was PBMCs or T cells enriched from blood (not recorded which). The receptors come from a woman in her forties or fifties with acute COVID-19.

The chain is built from TRBV3-1 (or the pseudogene TRBV3-2) and TRBJ1-4; D ambiguous. Germline V gene sequence: CDR1 LGHDT, CDR2 YNNKEL (reference sequence). The CDR3 has 16 amino acids. The V and J ends lost 0 bases and 7 bases respectively, with 15 bases between them. The CDR3 reads CASSQDKAVRGEKLFF. The CDR3 region has the DNA TGTGCCAGCAGCCAAGATAAGGCTGTTCGGGGTGAAAAACTGTTTTTT.

V and J are TRBV15 and TRBJ2-5, with a possible D match to TRBD1 (6 bases). Trimming cost V 2 bases and J 0 bases, with 19 bases left between them. CDR1 and CDR2 (germline): LNHNV, YYDKDF (reference sequence). The CDR3 contains 18 residues. CDR3 amino acids: CATSRPPIRGNHQETQYF. CDR3 DNA sequence: TGTGCCACCAGCAGACCCCCGATCAGGGGCAACCACCAAGAGACCCAGTACTTC.

The chain employs TRBV9 and TRBJ2-1; 10 nucleotides agree with TRBD2. V shed 1 base, J shed 6 bases, and the junction held 7 bases outside the gene matches. The CDR3 covers 16 residues. Germline CDR1 reads SGDLS; CDR2 reads YYNGEE. The CDR3 DNA reads TGTGCCAGCAGCGTACTCAGCGGGAGGGCCCCCAATGAGCAGTTCTTC. It yields the protein CASSVLSGRAPNEQFF.

The chain is built from TRBV24-1 and TRBJ2-1, with 8 nucleotides matching TRBD2. CDR3 size: 15 residues. After removal of 9 bases from V and 6 bases from J, the junction contained 12 bases not matched to a gene. CDR1 is KGHDR, CDR2 SFDVKD, per germline. CDR3 protein: CATGPLAGLSNEQFF. Here the CDR3 DNA reads TGTGCCACCGGTCCGCTAGCGGGCCTCTCCAATGAGCAGTTCTTC.

The chain uses TRBV10-3 and TRBJ2-7; perhaps TRBD1 as D (6 bases). Germline-derived CDR1 and CDR2 are ENHRY and SYGVKD. The CDR3 spans 15 residues. The ends were cut back, 6 bases at V and 3 bases at J, with 18 bases in the middle. The CDR3 DNA reads as TGTGCCATCAGGCCCCCCACAGGGTCCAACTACGAGCAGTACTTC. It specifies CAIRPPTGSNYEQYF.